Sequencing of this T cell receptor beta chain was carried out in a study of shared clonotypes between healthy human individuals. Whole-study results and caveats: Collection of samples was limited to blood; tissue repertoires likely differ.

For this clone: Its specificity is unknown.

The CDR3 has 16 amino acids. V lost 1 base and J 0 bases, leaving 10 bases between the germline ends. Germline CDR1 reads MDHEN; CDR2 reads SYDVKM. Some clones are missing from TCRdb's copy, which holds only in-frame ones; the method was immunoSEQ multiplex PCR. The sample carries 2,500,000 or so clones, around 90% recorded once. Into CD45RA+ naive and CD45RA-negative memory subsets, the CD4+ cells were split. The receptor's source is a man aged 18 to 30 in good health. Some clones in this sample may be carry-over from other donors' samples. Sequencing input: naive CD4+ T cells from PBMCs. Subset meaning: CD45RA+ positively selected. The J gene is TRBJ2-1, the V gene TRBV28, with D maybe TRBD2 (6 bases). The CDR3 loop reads CASSLSPGSSYNEQFF. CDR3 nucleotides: TGTGCCAGCAGTTTATCTCCCGGGAGCTCCTACAATGAGCAGTTCTTC.